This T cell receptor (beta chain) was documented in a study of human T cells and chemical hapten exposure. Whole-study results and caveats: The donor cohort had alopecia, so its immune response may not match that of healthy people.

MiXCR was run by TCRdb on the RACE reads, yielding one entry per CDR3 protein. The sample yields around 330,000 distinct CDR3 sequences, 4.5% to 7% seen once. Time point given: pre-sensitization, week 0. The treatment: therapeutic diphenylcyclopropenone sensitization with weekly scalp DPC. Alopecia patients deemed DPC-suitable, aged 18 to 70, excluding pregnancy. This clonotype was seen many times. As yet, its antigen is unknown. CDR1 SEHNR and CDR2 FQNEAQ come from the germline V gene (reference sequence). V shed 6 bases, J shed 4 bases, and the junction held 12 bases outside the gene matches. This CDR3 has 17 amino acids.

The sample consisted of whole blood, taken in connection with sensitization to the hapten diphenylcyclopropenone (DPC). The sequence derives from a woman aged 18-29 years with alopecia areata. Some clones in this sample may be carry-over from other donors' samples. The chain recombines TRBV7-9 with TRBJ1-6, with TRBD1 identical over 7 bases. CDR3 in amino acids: CASRPDRVPSYNSPLHF. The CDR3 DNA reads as TGTGCCAGCAGACCTGACAGGGTTCCCTCATATAATTCACCCCTCCACTTT.